These 17 T cell receptor beta chains share one sample of origin, sequenced in a study of CD8 T cells in ankylosing spondylitis. Study conclusions and caveats: Ankylosing spondylitis blood seemed to carry a telltale TCR beta motif made of fewer than 10 highly homologous variants.

These TCRs' antigens remain unknown. From the 5' RACE reads, TCRdb called clonotypes with MiXCR, one entry per CDR3 protein. The repertoire consists of over 200,000 distinct CDR3 sequences, with roughly 18% occurring once and the leading ten covering 40% to 50%. The sequencing input was blood, either unsorted or a sorted T cell fraction (not recorded which). These receptors originate from a male donor with ankylosing spondylitis.

The chain has TRBV20-1 and TRBJ1-2, with 8 nucleotides matching TRBD1. Unmatched junction bases numbered 6, after V lost 4 bases and J lost 8 bases. Germline assignment: CDR1 DFQATT and CDR2 SNEGSKA (reference sequence). The CDR3 length is 12 residues. CDR3 amino acids: CSAISTGDGYTF. The CDR3 DNA reads TGCAGTGCTATCTCGACAGGGGACGGCTACACCTTC.

This clonotype has a handful of counts. This chain connects TRBV29-1 to TRBJ2-2; TRBD2 might be the D (5 bases). V gave up 3 bases and J gave up 0 bases, with 8 bases separating them. Germline V gene sequence: CDR1 SQVTM, CDR2 ANQGSEA. The CDR3 totals 14 residues. As DNA, the CDR3 is TGCAGCGTTGACGCGGGCACGAACACCGGGGAGCTGTTTTTT. Translation: CSVDAGTNTGELFF.

The J gene is TRBJ2-1, the V gene TRBV12-3 or TRBV12-4; TRBD2 might be the D (5 bases). The CDR3 is 14 amino acids. Trimming pared 8 bases from V and 0 bases from J, leaving 11 bases between. For the CDR3, the DNA is TGTGCCAGCGCGGGTCCTTACTCCTACAATGAGCAGTTCTTC. Amino acids: CASAGPYSYNEQFF.

The V call is TRBV7-8, the J call TRBJ2-1; D might be TRBD1 (5 bases). Germline V CDR1 and CDR2: SGHVS, FQNEAQ. The CDR3 consists of 15 residues. The V end was cut by 0 bases, the J end by 4 bases, with 10 bases between. This CDR3 is CASSLAGVGYNEQFF. The CDR3, as DNA: TGTGCCAGCAGCTTAGCAGGGGTTGGGTACAATGAGCAGTTCTTC.

The chain uses TRBV30 and TRBJ1-5; TRBD1 aligns across 12 bases. Unmatched junction bases numbered 5, after V lost 4 bases and J lost 7 bases. Germline assignment: CDR1 GTSNPN and CDR2 SVGIG (reference sequence). The CDR3 is 14 amino acids. The CDR3 nucleotides read TGTGCCTGGACTCCGGGACAGGGGGCCCAGCCCCAGCATTTT. Its protein product is CAWTPGQGAQPQHF.

The V call is TRBV7-9, the J call TRBJ2-7, with D perhaps matching TRBD2 (5 bases). CDR1 SEHNR and CDR2 FQNEAQ come from the germline V gene (reference sequence). Trimming removed 3 bases from V and 6 bases from J, with 18 bases in between. The CDR3 has 15 residues. The DNA for the CDR3 is TGTGCCAGCAGCTTCCCGGTAGAGGGAGAGTTCGAGCAGTACTTC. This translates into CASSFPVEGEFEQYF.

This sequence joins TRBV7-9 and TRBJ1-5; D gene unclear. The germline V gene has CDR1 SEHNR and CDR2 FQNEAQ (reference sequence). The ends were cut back, 5 bases at V and 0 bases at J, with 8 bases in the middle. The CDR3 consists of 14 residues. CDR3 sequence reads: CASSRTDSNQPQHF. The CDR3 DNA is TGTGCCAGCAGCCGGACCGATAGCAATCAGCCCCAGCATTTT.

This clonotype was seen a few times. The rearrangement joins TRBV13 to TRBJ2-7; 11 positions match TRBD2. The germline V gene has CDR1 PRHDT and CDR2 FYEKMQ (reference sequence). The CDR3 extends over 15 amino acids. Germline trimming cut 2 bases from V and 5 bases from J; bases unmatched to any gene: 5. The CDR3: CASSLTVSGGDEQYF. CDR3 DNA sequence: TGTGCCAGCAGCTTAACGGTTAGCGGGGGGGACGAGCAGTACTTC.

CDR3 region: CASSEWGSGSSYEQYF. In nucleotides, the CDR3 is TGTGCCAGCAGTGAATGGGGGAGCGGGTCCTCCTACGAGCAGTACTTC. The genes are TRBV6-1 and TRBJ2-7, with TRBD2 as a possible D gene (6 bases). Germline-derived CDR1 and CDR2 are MNHNS and SASEGT. The CDR3 totals 16 residues. Trimming removed 2 bases from V and 0 bases from J, with 14 bases in between.

The CDR3 sequence: CASSFSGSPNYGYTF. The CDR3 bases are TGTGCCAGCAGTTTTTCAGGGTCACCTAACTATGGCTACACCTTC. The J gene is TRBJ1-2, the V gene TRBV12-3 or TRBV12-4, with TRBD1 as a possible D gene (5 bases). V shed 3 bases and J shed 0 bases, with 11 bases lying between them. The CDR3 has 15 amino acids.

The chain combines TRBV4-2 with TRBJ2-7, with 8 bases lining up with TRBD1. The germline CDR1 and CDR2 sequences are LGHNA and YNFKEQ. The CDR3 has 18 amino acids. V dropped 0 bases and J dropped 1; count of bases not matched to a gene: 11. The CDR3 nucleotides are TGTGCCAGCAGCCAAGAAGAGGGGACAGGTCGACTTTCCTACGAGCAGTACTTC. Translated: CASSQEEGTGRLSYEQYF.

The V call is TRBV6-5, the J call TRBJ2-7; D is undetermined. CDR1 and CDR2 from the germline V gene are MNHEY and SVGAGI. Trimming cost V 4 bases and J 5 bases, with 15 bases left between them. The CDR3 is 14 amino acids. CDR3 protein: CASSSSVQRHEQYF. The DNA of the CDR3 is TGTGCCAGCAGTTCGTCCGTACAGCGCCACGAGCAGTACTTC.

This clonotype was observed a handful of times. This chain connects TRBV4-3 to TRBJ1-1, with D unclear. The length of the CDR3 is 13 residues. Deletions cut 8 bases from V and 3 bases from J, with 13 bases between. CDR1 is LGHNA and CDR2 is YSLEER in the germline V gene. CDR3 amino acids: CASGVLRDTEAFF. The CDR3 DNA sequence: TGCGCCAGCGGGGTGCTCCGGGACACTGAAGCTTTCTTT.

This chain connects TRBV7-9 to TRBJ2-7; the D gene is possibly TRBD1 (6 bases). V was trimmed by 1 base and J by 3 bases, leaving 16 bases between them. CDR1 is SEHNR, CDR2 FQNEAQ, per germline (reference sequence). This CDR3 is 16 amino acids long. The CDR3 loop reads CASSLVGARVGYEQYF. The CDR3 DNA reads TGTGCCAGCAGCTTAGTGGGGGCCCGGGTTGGCTACGAGCAGTACTTC.

This clonotype was counted at least ten times. The CDR3 nucleotides are TGTGCCAGCAGTTACGAGACAGGGTTCTACGAGCAGTACTTC. Amino acids: CASSYETGFYEQYF. The chain has TRBV6-5 and TRBJ2-7; 7 positions match TRBD1. Germline lookup yields CDR1 MNHEY and CDR2 SVGAGI. Unmatched junction bases numbered 4, after V lost 2 bases and J lost 3 bases. The length of the CDR3 is 14 residues.

The gene calls are TRBV20-1 and TRBJ2-1; D unclear. Germline values: CDR1 DFQATT, CDR2 SNEGSKA (reference sequence). The V and J ends lost 6 bases and 8 bases respectively, with 11 bases between them. This CDR3 has 11 residues. In DNA form, the CDR3 reads TGCAGTGCCCCGTATTACGATGAGCAGTTCTTC. Translating it yields CSAPYYDEQFF.

This clonotype turned up a few times. The chain links TRBV5-6 to TRBJ1-5, with 7 bases identical to TRBD1. V dropped 4 bases and J dropped 6; count of bases not matched to a gene: 4. The CDR3 totals 13 residues. Germline CDR1 SGHDT, CDR2 YYEEEE. The CDR3 DNA follows: TGTGCCAGCAGCACAGGGGTAGGTCAGCCCCAGCATTTT. It is translated as CASSTGVGQPQHF.